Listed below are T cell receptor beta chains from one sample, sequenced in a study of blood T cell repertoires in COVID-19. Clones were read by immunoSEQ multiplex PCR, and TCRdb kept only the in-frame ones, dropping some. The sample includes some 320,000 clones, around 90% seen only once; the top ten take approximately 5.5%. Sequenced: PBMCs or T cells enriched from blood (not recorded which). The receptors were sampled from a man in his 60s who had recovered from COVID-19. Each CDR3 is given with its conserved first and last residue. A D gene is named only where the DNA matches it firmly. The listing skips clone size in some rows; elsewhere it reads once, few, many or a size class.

CASRPSGGKETQYF TGTGCCAGTAGACCTTCCGGGGGGAAAGAGACCCAGTACTTC 14 . TRBJ2-5 TRBV19 TRBD2
CASSSRLAGAVTGELFF TGTGCCAGCAGCAGCAGACTAGCGGGAGCGGTCACCGGGGAGCTGTTTTTT 17 . TRBJ2-2 TRBV21-1 .
CATSDRTQAGRHEQYF TGTGCCACCAGTGATCGAACTCAAGCGGGAAGGCACGAGCAGTACTTC 16 . TRBJ2-7 TRBV24-1 TRBD2
CSVSGTNSGNTIYF TGCAGCGTTTCCGGGACAAATTCTGGAAACACCATATATTTT 14 . TRBJ1-3 TRBV29-1 .
CASSLTSGALSYEQYF TGTGCCAGCAGCCTGACTAGCGGGGCCCTCTCCTACGAGCAGTACTTC 16 . TRBJ2-7 TRBV27 TRBD2
CASSLGSGGNQPQHF TGTGCCAGCAGCTTAGGATCAGGGGGCAATCAGCCCCAGCATTTT 15 . TRBJ1-5 TRBV7-2 .
CASSQGGQPSRNEQFF TGTGCCAGCAGCCAAGGGGGACAACCCTCGAGGAATGAGCAGTTCTTC 16 . TRBJ2-1 TRBV4-2 .
CATSDPGLAETGELFF TGTGCCACCAGTGACCCGGGACTAGCAGAAACCGGGGAGCTGTTTTTT 16 . TRBJ2-2 TRBV24-1 TRBD2
CASSLQGKVSEKLFF TGTGCCAGCAGCCTACAGGGAAAGGTCTCTGAAAAACTGTTTTTT 15 few TRBJ1-4 TRBV16 .
CASSLSGSSYEQYF TGTGCCAGCAGCCTCAGCGGGAGCTCTTACGAGCAGTACTTC 14 . TRBJ2-7 TRBV5-4 TRBD2
CASSLRYGQGGDEQYF TGTGCCAGCAGTCTACGGTACGGACAGGGCGGGGACGAGCAGTACTTC 16 . TRBJ2-7 TRBV28 TRBD1
CASTVGRTSSHTEAFF TGCGCCAGCACCGTGGGGAGGACGTCTTCGCACACTGAAGCTTTCTTT 16 once TRBJ1-1 TRBV23-1 .
CASSFRTSGNTGELFF TGCGCCAGCAGCTTTCGGACTAGCGGGAACACCGGGGAGCTGTTTTTT 16 . TRBJ2-2 TRBV5-1 TRBD2
CASSLGGSENEAFF TGTGCCAGCAGTTTGGGGGGGTCCGAAAATGAAGCTTTCTTT 14 . TRBJ1-1 TRBV28 .
CATSDVLGSERGETQYF TGTGCCACCAGTGATGTCCTCGGGTCTGAGAGAGGAGAGACCCAGTACTTC 17 . TRBJ2-5 TRBV24-1 .